The rows below give T cell receptor beta chains drawn from one sample of a study of blood T cell repertoires in COVID-19. Generated by immunoSEQ multiplex PCR, the TCRdb table keeps only in-frame clones and is missing some. The data contain 140,000 or so clones, approximately 83% of them singletons. The sequenced material came from PBMCs or T cells enriched from blood (not recorded which). The receptors here all came from a man aged 45-65 years who had recovered from COVID-19. The CDR3 runs from the conserved cysteine through the conserved F or W. Each record gives: V gene, J gene, D gene, clone size, CDR3 protein. A D gene is named only where the DNA matches it firmly. Clone sizes are given selectively: once, few, many, or a class where the clone is expanded.

TRBV1	TRBJ1-1	NA	few	CTSSHRDGLVPNTEAFF
TRBV7-9	TRBJ2-7	NA	NA	CASSAPRGPYEQYF
TRBV2	TRBJ2-1	TRBD1	NA	CASKRQGPDNEQFF
TRBV5-6	TRBJ1-5	TRBD1	NA	CASSLLRGRDQPQHF
TRBV5-1	TRBJ2-4	TRBD1	NA	CASSSQQGALEVAKNIQYF
TRBV11-2	TRBJ2-3	TRBD2	NA	CASSLEGVGGRDTQYF
TRBV28	TRBJ2-4	NA	NA	CASSLAADRVQYF
TRBV20-1	TRBJ1-4	NA	NA	CSASSGTTNEKLFF
TRBV28	TRBJ1-5	NA	NA	CASGGGNQPQHF
TRBV6-5	TRBJ1-3	NA	few	CASSYYQGGNTIYF
TRBV6-5	TRBJ1-1	NA	NA	CASSRGTKNTEAFF
TRBV4-3	TRBJ1-5	TRBD1	NA	CASSQDPTGLNQPQHF
TRBV9	TRBJ2-5	NA	NA	CASSPQWGRGTGVETQYF
TRBV30	TRBJ1-6	TRBD1	NA	CAWRITGTVNSPLHF
TRBV18	TRBJ1-5	NA	NA	CASSPPQGTVGQPQHF
TRBV7-2	TRBJ1-5	NA	few	CASSHALNSNQPQHF
TRBV15	TRBJ1-1	TRBD1	NA	CATSRGGTANTEAFF
TRBV6-5	TRBJ1-3	NA	NA	CASSYSAGNSGNTIYF
TRBV4-3	TRBJ2-7	NA	NA	CASSQDSASPSYEQYF
TRBV6-5	TRBJ2-7	NA	few	CASSLQARTLQYF
TRBV2	TRBJ2-2	TRBD1	NA	CASSQQGTGELFF
TRBV9	TRBJ2-1	TRBD2	few	CASSVVATSGGYHSNEQFF
TRBV4-3	TRBJ2-5	TRBD2	NA	CASREGTSGGETQYF
TRBV5-4	TRBJ2-1	TRBD2	NA	CASSLGSGGLTYNEQFF
TRBV5-4	TRBJ2-4	TRBD1	once	CASSAGDRKNIQYF
TRBV7-3	TRBJ1-4	TRBD1	NA	CASSARDSLSLRSTNEKLFF
TRBV14	TRBJ1-3	NA	once	CASTQGNSGNTIYF
TRBV7-2	TRBJ1-4	NA	once	CASSFGRDEKLFF
TRBV2	TRBJ2-1	TRBD1	few	CASSADRGGFF
TRBV7-2	TRBJ2-5	NA	NA	CASSLGGGGETQYF
TRBV29-1	TRBJ2-2	TRBD2	NA	CSVGGGLRGTGELFF
TRBV5-8	TRBJ1-6	NA	NA	CASSLVTSSYNSPLHF
TRBV10-3	TRBJ1-5	NA	NA	CATAEGGEQPQHF
TRBV7-2	TRBJ2-3	NA	NA	CASSQTGVGTDTQYF
TRBV15	TRBJ2-7	NA	NA	CATSRDVGAYYEQYF
TRBV7-2	TRBJ1-2	NA	NA	CASSLLNYGYTF
TRBV6-5	TRBJ2-3	TRBD2	NA	CASSSLAGGRDTQYF
TRBV27	TRBJ1-5	TRBD1	NA	CASRRQGIHQPQHF
TRBV11-2	TRBJ2-3	TRBD2	once	CASSSNKGGRVDTQYF
TRBV5-1	TRBJ2-2	NA	NA	CASSLELMNTGELFF
TRBV7-9	TRBJ2-1	NA	NA	CASSFKWALYNEQFF
TRBV19	TRBJ2-7	NA	NA	CASSNLFYEQYF
TRBV7-3	TRBJ2-3	NA	NA	CASSLRVGTTDTQYF